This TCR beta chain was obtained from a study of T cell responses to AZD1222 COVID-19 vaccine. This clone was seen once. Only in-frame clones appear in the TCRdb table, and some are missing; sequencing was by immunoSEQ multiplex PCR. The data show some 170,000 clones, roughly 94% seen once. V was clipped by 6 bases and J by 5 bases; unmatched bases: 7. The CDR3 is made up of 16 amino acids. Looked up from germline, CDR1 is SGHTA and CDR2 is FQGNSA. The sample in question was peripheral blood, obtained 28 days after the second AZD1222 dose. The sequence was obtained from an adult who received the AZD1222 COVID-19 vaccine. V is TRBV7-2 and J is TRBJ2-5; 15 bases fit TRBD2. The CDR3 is CASSRGLAGGRETQYF. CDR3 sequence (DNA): TGTGCCAGCAGTCGTGGACTAGCGGGAGGGAGGGAGACCCAGTACTTC.